The T cell receptor beta chain described here comes from a study of T cells after yellow fever vaccination. Study-wide results and limits: Weaker in magnitude, the secondary response showed a faster peak on day 5 versus 15. A large majority of primary-vaccination clones showed up again after the booster (96% CD4, almost 90% CD8).

CDR3 length: 14 amino acids. Trimming shortened V by 3 bases and J by 2 bases, and 11 bases separated the two germline ends. Germline V gene sequence: CDR1 ENHRY, CDR2 SYGVKD. To note about this clonotype: Its antigen is not identified.

They built TCR cDNA with 5'RACE template switching, a step that put in a universal primer site and UMIs. TCRdb re-called the 5' RACE reads through MiXCR, storing one row per CDR3 protein. Seen here are around 310,000 distinct CDR3 sequences, roughly 4.3% observed once, and the top ten hold roughly 21%. Source: PBMCs, taken 15 days after the yellow fever booster vaccination. This chain uses TRBV10-3 with TRBJ2-7, with D perhaps being TRBD1 or TRBD2 (5 bases each). The TCR comes from a man aged 18 to 30 who received the YFV17D yellow fever vaccine. CDR3 region: CAISEQAGPYEQYF. CDR3 sequence (DNA): TGTGCCATCAGTGAACAGGCGGGCCCCTACGAGCAGTACTTC.